This record covers a single T cell receptor beta chain. The sample belongs to a study of blood T cell repertoires in COVID-19. About the study: Samples taken during acute and convalescent COVID-19 were collected in the United States, Italy and Spain.

V shed 4 bases and J 1 base; nucleotides not matched to a gene: 5. CDR3 length: 15 residues. The germline V gene encodes CDR1 MDHEN and CDR2 SYDVKM. Assay used: immunoSEQ multiplex PCR; TCRdb lists only in-frame clones, some missing. The repertoire consists of roughly 150,000 clones, with around 90% occurring once and the leading ten covering less than 5%. What was sequenced was PBMCs or T cells enriched from blood (not recorded which). This sequence was found in a woman aged 35 to 49 who had been exposed to COVID-19. This chain links TRBV28 with TRBJ1-1; 8 nucleotides match TRBD1. In nucleotides, the CDR3 is TGTGCCAGCAGTTCCGGACAGGGACGGAACACTGAAGCTTTCTTT. This translates into CASSSGQGRNTEAFF.